A selection of T cell receptor beta chains follows, all from one sample in a study of tumor-infiltrating lymphocytes in primary liver carcinoma. TCRdb itself ran the multiplex PCR reads through MiXCR, one entry per CDR3 protein. In the table there are approximately 300,000 distinct CDR3 sequences, 65% of which are singletons. What was sequenced was peripheral blood. Receptors were obtained from a man aged 35 to 55 with primary liver carcinoma and hepatitis B virus infection. CDR3s include the opening cysteine and the closing phenylalanine or tryptophan. The order of the fields is CDR3 protein, J gene, V gene.

CACGSGVEDTQYF TRBJ2-3 TRBV12-5
CASSLRAPGSDEQYF TRBJ2-7 TRBV11-2
CASSRANHQPQHF TRBJ1-5 TRBV5-5
CASSASRGTNEKLFF TRBJ1-4 TRBV6-5
CSVVPFVGLGNEQFF TRBJ2-1 TRBV29-1
CASSSWTGAINEKLFF TRBJ1-4 TRBV11-3
CASSLRVRGNIQYF TRBJ2-4 TRBV28
CATWTQGSYEQYF TRBJ2-7 TRBV15
CASSLRGNGTDIQYF TRBJ2-3 TRBV11-2
CASGLNGATGNLYGYTF TRBJ1-2 TRBV12-5